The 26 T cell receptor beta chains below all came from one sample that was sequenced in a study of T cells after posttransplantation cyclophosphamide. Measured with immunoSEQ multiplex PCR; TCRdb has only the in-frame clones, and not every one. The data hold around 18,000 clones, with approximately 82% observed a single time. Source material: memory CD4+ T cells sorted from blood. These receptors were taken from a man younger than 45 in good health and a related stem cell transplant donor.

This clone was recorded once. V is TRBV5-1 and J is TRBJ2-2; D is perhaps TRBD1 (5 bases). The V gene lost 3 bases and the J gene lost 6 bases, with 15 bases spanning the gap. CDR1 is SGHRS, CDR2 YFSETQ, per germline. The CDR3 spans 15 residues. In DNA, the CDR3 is TGCGCCAGCAGCTCAACCACAGGTTCCGCCGGGGAGCTGTTTTTT. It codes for CASSSTTGSAGELFF.

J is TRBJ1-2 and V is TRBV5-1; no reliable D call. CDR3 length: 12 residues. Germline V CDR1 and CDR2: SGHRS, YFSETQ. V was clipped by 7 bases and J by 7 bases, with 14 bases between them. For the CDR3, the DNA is TGCGCCAGCTCTCATCGCAACGGTGGCTACACCTTC. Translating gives CASSHRNGGYTF.

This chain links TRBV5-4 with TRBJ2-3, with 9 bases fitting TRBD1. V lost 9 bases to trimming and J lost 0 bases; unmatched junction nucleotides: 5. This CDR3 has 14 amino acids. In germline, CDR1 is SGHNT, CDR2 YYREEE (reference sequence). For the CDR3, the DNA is TGTGCCACCCTGACAGGGGGTAGCACAGATACGCAGTATTTT. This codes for CATLTGGSTDTQYF.

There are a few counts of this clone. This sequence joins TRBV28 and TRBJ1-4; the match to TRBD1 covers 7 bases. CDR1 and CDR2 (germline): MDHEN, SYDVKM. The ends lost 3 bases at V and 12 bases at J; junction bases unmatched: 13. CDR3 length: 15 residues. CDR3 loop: CASSLSGTVRRELFF. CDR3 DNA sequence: TGTGCCAGCAGTTTGTCCGGGACAGTCAGAAGGGAACTGTTTTTT.

CDR3 in amino acids: CASSARLGGLTDTQYF. The DNA of the CDR3 is TGTGCCAGCAGTGCACGATTAGGGGGCCTCACAGATACGCAGTATTTT. V and J are TRBV6-1 and TRBJ2-3; 7 bases agree with TRBD1. Germline assignment: CDR1 MNHNS and CDR2 SASEGT. The CDR3 is 16 amino acids. V was pared by 4 bases and J by 2 bases, with 9 bases of the junction left unmatched.

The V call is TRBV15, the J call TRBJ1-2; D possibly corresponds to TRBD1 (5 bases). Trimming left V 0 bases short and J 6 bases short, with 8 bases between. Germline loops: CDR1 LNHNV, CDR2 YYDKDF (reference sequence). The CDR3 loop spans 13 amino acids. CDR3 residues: CATSRDLGDGYTF. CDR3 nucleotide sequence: TGTGCCACCAGCAGAGATCTAGGGGATGGCTACACCTTC.

DNA of the CDR3: TGTGCCAGCAGCGTGGGGAGCGCCAACTATGGCTACACCTTC. It yields the protein CASSVGSANYGYTF. The rearrangement joins TRBV5-4 to TRBJ1-2; no reliable D call. V gave up 4 bases and J gave up 2 bases, with 12 bases separating them. CDR3 length equals 14 residues. Germline-derived CDR1 and CDR2 are SGHNT and YYREEE (reference sequence). Variable domain in full (rest from reference TRBV5-4 and TRBJ1-2): ETGVTQSPTHLIKTRGQQVTLRCSSQSGHNTVSWYQQALGQGPQFIFQYYREEENGRGNFPPRFSGLQFPNYSSELNVNALELDDSALYLCASSVGSANYGYTFGSGTRLTVV.

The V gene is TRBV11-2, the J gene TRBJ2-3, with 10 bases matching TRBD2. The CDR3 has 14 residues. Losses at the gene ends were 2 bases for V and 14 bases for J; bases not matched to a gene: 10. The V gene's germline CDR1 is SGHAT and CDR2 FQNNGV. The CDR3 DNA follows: TGTGCCAGCAGCTTACTAGCGGGGGCCCCCCGGTTGTATTTT. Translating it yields CASSLLAGAPRLYF.

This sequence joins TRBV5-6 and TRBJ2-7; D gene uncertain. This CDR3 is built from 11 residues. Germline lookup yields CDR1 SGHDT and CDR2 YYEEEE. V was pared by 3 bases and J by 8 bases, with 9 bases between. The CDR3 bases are TGTGCCAGCAGCTCCTCGACAAAGCAGTACTTC. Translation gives CASSSSTKQYF.

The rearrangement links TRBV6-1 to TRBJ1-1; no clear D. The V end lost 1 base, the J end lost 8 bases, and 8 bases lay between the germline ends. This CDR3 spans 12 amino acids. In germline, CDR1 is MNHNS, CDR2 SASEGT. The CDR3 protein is CASSEVYGEAFF. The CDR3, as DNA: TGTGCCAGCAGTGAAGTTTACGGGGAAGCTTTCTTT.

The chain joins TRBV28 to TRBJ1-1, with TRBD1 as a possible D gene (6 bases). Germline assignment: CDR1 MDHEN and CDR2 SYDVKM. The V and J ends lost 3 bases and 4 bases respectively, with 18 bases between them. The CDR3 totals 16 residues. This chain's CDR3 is CASSLGAGAQATEAFF. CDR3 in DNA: TGTGCCAGCAGTTTGGGGGCCGGGGCCCAAGCCACTGAAGCTTTCTTT.

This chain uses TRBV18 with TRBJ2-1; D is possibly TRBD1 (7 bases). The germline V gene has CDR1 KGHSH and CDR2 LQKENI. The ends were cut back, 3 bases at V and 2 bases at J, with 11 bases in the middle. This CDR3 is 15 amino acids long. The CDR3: CASSPSGGTYNEQFF. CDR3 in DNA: TGTGCCAGCTCACCTTCAGGGGGGACCTACAATGAGCAGTTCTTC.

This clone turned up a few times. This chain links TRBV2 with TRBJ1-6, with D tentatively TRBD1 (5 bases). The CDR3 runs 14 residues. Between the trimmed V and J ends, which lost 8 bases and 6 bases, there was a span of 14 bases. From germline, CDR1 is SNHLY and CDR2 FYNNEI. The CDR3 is CASVRDQFNSPLHF. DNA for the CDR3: TGTGCCAGCGTCAGGGATCAATTTAATTCACCCCTCCACTTT.

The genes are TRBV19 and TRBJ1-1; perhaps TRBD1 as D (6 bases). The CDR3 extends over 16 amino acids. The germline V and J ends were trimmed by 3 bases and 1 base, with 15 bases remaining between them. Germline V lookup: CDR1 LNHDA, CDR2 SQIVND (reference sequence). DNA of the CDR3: TGTGCCAGTAGTATCCAGGGGTCAATTTCGAACACTGAAGCTTTCTTT. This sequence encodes CASSIQGSISNTEAFF.

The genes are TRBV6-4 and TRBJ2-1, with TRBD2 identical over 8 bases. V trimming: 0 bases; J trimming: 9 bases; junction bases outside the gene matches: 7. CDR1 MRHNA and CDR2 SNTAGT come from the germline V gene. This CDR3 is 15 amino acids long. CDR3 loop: CASSDSTGGPGEQFF. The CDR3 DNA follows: TGTGCCAGCAGTGACTCGACGGGGGGGCCTGGTGAGCAGTTCTTC.

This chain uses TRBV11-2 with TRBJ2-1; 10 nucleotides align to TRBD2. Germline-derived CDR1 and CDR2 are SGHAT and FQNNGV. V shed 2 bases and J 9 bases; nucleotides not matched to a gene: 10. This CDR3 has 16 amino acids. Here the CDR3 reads CASSLTLAGIVPEQFF. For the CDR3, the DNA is TGTGCCAGCAGCTTAACACTAGCGGGAATTGTCCCTGAGCAGTTCTTC.

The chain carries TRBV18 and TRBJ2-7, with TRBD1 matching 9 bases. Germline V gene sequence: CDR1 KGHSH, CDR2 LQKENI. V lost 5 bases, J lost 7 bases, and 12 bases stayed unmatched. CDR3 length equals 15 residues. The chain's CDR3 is CASSSYRDREREQYF. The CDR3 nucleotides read TGTGCCAGCTCATCATACCGGGACAGGGAGAGGGAGCAGTACTTC. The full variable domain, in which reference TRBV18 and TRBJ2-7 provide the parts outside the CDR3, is NAGVMQNPRHLVRRRGQEARLRCSPMKGHSHVYWYRQLPEEGLKFMVYLQKENIIDESGMPKERFSAEFPKEGPSILRIQQVVRGDSAAYFCASSSYRDREREQYFGPGTRLTVT.

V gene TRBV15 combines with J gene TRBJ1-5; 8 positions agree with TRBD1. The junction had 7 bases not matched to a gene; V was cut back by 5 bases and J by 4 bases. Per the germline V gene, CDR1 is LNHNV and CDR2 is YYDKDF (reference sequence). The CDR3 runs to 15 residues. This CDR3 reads CATSGGTGRNQPQHF. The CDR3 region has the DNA TGTGCCACCAGCGGGGGGACAGGCAGAAATCAGCCCCAGCATTTT. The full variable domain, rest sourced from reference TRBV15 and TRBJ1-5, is DAMVIQNPRYQVTQFGKPVTLSCSQTLNHNVMYWYQQKSSQAPKLLFHYYDKDFNNEADTPDNFQSRRPNTSFCFLDIRSPGLGDTAMYLCATSGGTGRNQPQHFGDGTRLSIL.

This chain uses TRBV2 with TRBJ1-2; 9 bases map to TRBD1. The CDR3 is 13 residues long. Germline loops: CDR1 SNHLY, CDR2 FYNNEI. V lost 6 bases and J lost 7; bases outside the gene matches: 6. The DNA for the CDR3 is TGTGCCAGCAGGGCTAAACAGGGGGCTGGCTACACCTTC. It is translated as CASRAKQGAGYTF.

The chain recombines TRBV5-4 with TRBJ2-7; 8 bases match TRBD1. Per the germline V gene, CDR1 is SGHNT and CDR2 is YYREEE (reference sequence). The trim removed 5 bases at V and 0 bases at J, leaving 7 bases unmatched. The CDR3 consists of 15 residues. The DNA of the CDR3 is TGTGCCAGCAGACCGGACAGGGCTTCCTCCTACGAGCAGTACTTC. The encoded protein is CASRPDRASSYEQYF.

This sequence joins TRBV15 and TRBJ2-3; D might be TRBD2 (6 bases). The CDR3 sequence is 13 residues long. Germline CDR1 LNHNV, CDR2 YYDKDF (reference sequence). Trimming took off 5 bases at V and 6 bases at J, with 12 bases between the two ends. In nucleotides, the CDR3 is TGTGCCACCAGCGCCTATGGGGGGGATACGCAGTATTTT. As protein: CATSAYGGDTQYF.

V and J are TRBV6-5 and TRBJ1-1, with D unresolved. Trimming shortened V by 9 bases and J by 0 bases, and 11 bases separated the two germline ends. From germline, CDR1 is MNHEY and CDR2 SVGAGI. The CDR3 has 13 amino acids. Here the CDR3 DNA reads TGTGCCAGAACCCGGGATTTGAACACTGAAGCTTTCTTT. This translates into CARTRDLNTEAFF.

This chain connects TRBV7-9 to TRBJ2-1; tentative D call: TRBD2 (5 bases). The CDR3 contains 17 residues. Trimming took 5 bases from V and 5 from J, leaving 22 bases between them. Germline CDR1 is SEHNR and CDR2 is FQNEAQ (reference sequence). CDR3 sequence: CASSPTLAFFIDNEQFF. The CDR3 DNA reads TGTGCCAGCAGCCCGACCCTAGCTTTCTTCATAGACAATGAGCAGTTCTTC.

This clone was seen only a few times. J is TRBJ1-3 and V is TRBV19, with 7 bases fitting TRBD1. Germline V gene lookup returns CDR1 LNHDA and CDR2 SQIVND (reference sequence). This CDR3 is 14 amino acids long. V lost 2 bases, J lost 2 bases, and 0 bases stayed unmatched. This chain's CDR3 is CASSITGAGNTIYF. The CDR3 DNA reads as TGTGCCAGTAGTATAACAGGGGCTGGAAACACCATATATTTT.

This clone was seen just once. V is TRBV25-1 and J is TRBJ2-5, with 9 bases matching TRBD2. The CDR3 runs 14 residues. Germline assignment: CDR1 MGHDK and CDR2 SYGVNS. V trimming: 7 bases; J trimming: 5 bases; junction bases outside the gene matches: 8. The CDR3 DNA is TGTGCCAGCATGGGGCGGGGGGGCGAGGAGACCCAGTACTTC. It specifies CASMGRGGEETQYF.

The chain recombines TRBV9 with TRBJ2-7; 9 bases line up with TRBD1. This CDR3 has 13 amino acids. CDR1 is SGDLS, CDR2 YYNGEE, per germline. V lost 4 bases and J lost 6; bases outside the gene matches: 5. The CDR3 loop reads CASSTGQGSEQYF. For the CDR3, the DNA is TGTGCCAGCAGCACGGGACAGGGTTCCGAGCAGTACTTC.